This T cell receptor (beta chain) was captured by sequencing in a study of T cells in Graves' hyperthyroidism and ophthalmopathy. Study-level findings and limits: The model identified upcoming ophthalmopathy a median about six months ahead of onset.

RNA transcripts were the template for amplifying TCR beta CDR3 regions. A set of HTBI primers served as the primers for a first-round RT-PCR of the TCR CDR3. TCRdb re-analysed the multiplex PCR reads in MiXCR, keeping a single row per CDR3 protein. The sample includes 540,000 or so distinct CDR3 sequences, 15% to 18% of them seen just once. This clonotype was detected ten times or more. Its cognate antigen is unknown. The CDR3 covers 14 residues. V was pared by 0 bases and J by 9 bases, with 12 bases between. Looked up from germline, CDR1 is LGHDT and CDR2 is YNNKEL (reference sequence). Exclusion criteria comprised uncontrolled infection, other autoimmune disease, pregnancy or lactation. The diagnoses drew upon clinical symptoms, serum thyroxine and TRAb, thyroid ultrasound and orbital computed tomography.

The TCR sequence derives from a woman aged 25 to 39 with Graves' hyperthyroidism. The sample consisted of blood. This chain joins TRBV3-1 and TRBJ2-4, with TRBD1 as a possible D gene (6 bases). CDR3 region: CASSQDPGVSIQYF. CDR3 bases: TGTGCCAGCAGCCAAGACCCAGGGGTGAGCATTCAGTACTTC. Full variable domain (outside the CDR3, taken from reference TRBV3-1 and TRBJ2-4): DTAVSQTPKYLVTQMGNDKSIKCEQNLGHDTMYWYKQDSKKFLKIMFSYNNKELIINETVPNRFSPKSPDKAHLNLHINSLELGDSAVYFCASSQDPGVSIQYFGAGTRLSVL.